This is a list of T cell receptor beta chains from one sample in a study of blood T cell repertoires in COVID-19. Here immunoSEQ multiplex PCR was the method, and the copy in TCRdb shows in-frame clones only, minus some. The table shows roughly 200,000 clones, with around 86% occurring only once. The source material was PBMCs or T cells enriched from blood (not recorded which). The source of these receptors is a man in his forties with acute COVID-19. CDR3s include the opening cysteine and the closing phenylalanine or tryptophan. The D gene is left open where the match is weak. Clone size, where shown, is once, few, many, or a class for clones that have expanded.

v_call	clone_size	d_call	j_call	cdr3_aa	cdr3_nt
TRBV12-3/TRBV12-4	NA	NA	TRBJ2-7	CASSLRDSSEQYF	TGTGCCAGCAGTCTCCGGGACTCTAGCGAGCAGTACTTC
TRBV6-6	once	NA	TRBJ2-1	CASSYGRRILFF	TGTGCCAGCAGTTACGGGAGAAGGATACTGTTCTTC
TRBV2	NA	NA	TRBJ1-5	CASSIGRRGRVQPQHF	TGTGCCAGCAGTATTGGGAGGAGGGGCAGGGTGCAGCCCCAGCATTTT
TRBV3-1/TRBV3-2	NA	NA	TRBJ2-5	CATQRTQETQYF	TGTGCCACCCAGCGTACCCAAGAGACCCAGTACTTC
TRBV7-2	NA	TRBD1	TRBJ2-1	CASSFGTGGFGEQFF	TGTGCCAGCAGCTTCGGGACAGGGGGCTTCGGTGAGCAGTTCTTC
TRBV5-1	NA	TRBD2	TRBJ2-3	CASSSLSSGRSSTDTQYF	TGCGCCAGCAGCTCCCTCTCTAGCGGGAGATCGAGCACAGATACGCAGTATTTT
TRBV14	NA	NA	TRBJ1-1	CASSLTVNTEAFF	TGTGCCAGCAGCCTAACAGTGAACACTGAAGCTTTCTTT
TRBV5-1	NA	TRBD1	TRBJ1-1	CASSFQGAATEAFF	TGCGCCAGCAGCTTTCAGGGGGCGGCCACTGAAGCTTTCTTT
TRBV2	NA	TRBD2	TRBJ2-1	CASSGSSGYNYNEQFF	TGTGCCAGCAGTGGCTCTAGCGGGTACAACTACAATGAGCAGTTCTTC
TRBV11-3	once	NA	TRBJ2-1	CASSLGGGYNEQFF	TGTGCCAGCAGCTTAGGAGGCGGATACAATGAGCAGTTCTTC
TRBV18	NA	NA	TRBJ2-7	CASSPEQNYEQYF	TGTGCCAGCTCCCCAGAACAAAACTACGAGCAGTACTTC
TRBV14	NA	TRBD2	TRBJ2-6	CASSQDWGGSGANVLTF	TGTGCCAGCAGCCAAGATTGGGGGGGAAGTGGGGCCAACGTCCTGACTTTC
TRBV7-9	NA	NA	TRBJ2-3	CASSLSGNTQYF	TGTGCCAGCAGCTTATCGGGAAATACGCAGTATTTT
TRBV7-9	once	NA	TRBJ2-7	CASSSTGLEQYF	TGTGCCAGCAGCTCTACAGGGCTCGAGCAGTACTTC
TRBV11-2	once	NA	TRBJ1-1	CASSLRGVENTEAFF	TGTGCCAGCAGCCTACGGGGAGTGGAGAACACTGAAGCTTTCTTT
TRBV5-8	NA	NA	TRBJ2-6	CASSLGDGAIGANVLTF	TGTGCCAGCAGCTTGGGGGATGGGGCAATTGGGGCCAACGTCCTGACTTTC
TRBV4-1	NA	NA	TRBJ1-3	CASSPVPGNTIYF	TGCGCCAGCAGCCCCGTCCCCGGAAACACCATATATTTT
TRBV27	few	NA	TRBJ2-1	CASVLGGAWGEQFF	TGTGCCAGCGTTCTCGGCGGGGCGTGGGGTGAGCAGTTCTTC
TRBV28	few	NA	TRBJ1-2	CASSFQGPRNGYTF	TGTGCCAGCAGTTTTCAGGGTCCTCGGAATGGCTACACCTTC
TRBV6-2/TRBV6-3	NA	TRBD2	TRBJ2-7	CASSFLAVSYEQYF	TGTGCCAGCAGTTTTCTAGCGGTCTCCTACGAGCAGTACTTC
TRBV14	few	NA	TRBJ1-1	CASSLGSQPRAFF	TGTGCCAGCAGCCTCGGGAGCCAACCTAGGGCTTTCTTT
TRBV6-5	NA	TRBD1	TRBJ1-6	CASRGGQGGNSPLHF	TGTGCCAGCAGGGGGGGACAGGGCGGCAATTCACCCCTCCACTTT